The 19 T cell receptor beta chains below come from one sample, sequenced in a study of T cells in Graves' hyperthyroidism and ophthalmopathy. The TCR beta CDR3 regions underwent amplification using RNA transcripts as the source. RT-PCR in the first round (using the HTBI primer set) targeted the TCR CDR3. TCRdb processed the multiplex PCR reads anew with MiXCR; each CDR3 protein has one entry. The sample records some 350,000 distinct CDR3 sequences, nearly 15% being singletons. The specimen sequenced was blood. These receptors were collected from a woman aged 55-70 years with Graves' ophthalmopathy.

This clonotype was found once. This chain links TRBV9 with TRBJ2-7; D may be TRBD2 (5 bases). V was trimmed by 0 bases and J by 5 bases, leaving 9 bases between them. The germline gives CDR1 SGDLS, CDR2 YYNGEE. The CDR3 is 13 amino acids. CDR3 amino acids: CASSVGSGNEQYF. CDR3 DNA sequence: TGTGCCAGCAGCGTAGGATCGGGGAACGAGCAGTACTTC.

This clonotype was counted between two and nine times. It may be a read error: a sequence one base away is much more abundant. The chain employs TRBV7-2 and TRBJ2-7; D possibly corresponds to TRBD2 (5 bases). Germline CDR1 SGHTA, CDR2 FQGNSA. This CDR3 has 13 residues. In DNA, the CDR3 is TGTGCCAGCAGTTTCCAAGCTAGCAGCGAGCAGGACTTC. Translation: CASSFQASSEQDF.

The gene calls are TRBV29-1 and TRBJ2-1; 7 positions agree with TRBD1. CDR3 length equals 13 residues. The J segment lost 5 bases and the V segment lost 3 bases, leaving 4 bases of the junction unmatched. CDR1 and CDR2 (germline): SQVTM, ANQGSEA. CDR3 nucleotide sequence: TGCAGCGTTGACAACAGGGGAAACAATGAGCAGTTCTTC. It encodes CSVDNRGNNEQFF.

This clonotype was recorded at least ten times. The gene calls are TRBV12-3 or TRBV12-4 and TRBJ2-3; 12 bases are shared with TRBD2. CDR3 size: 16 residues. Trimming cost V 6 bases and J 4 bases; bases outside gene matches: 8. The CDR3 coding sequence is TGTGCCAGCAGGCGGACTAGCGGGACCGAGGCAGATACGCAGTATTTT. Protein: CASRRTSGTEADTQYF.

The rearrangement joins TRBV28 to TRBJ2-5; TRBD2 agrees at 10 bases. Germline CDR1 MDHEN, CDR2 SYDVKM. This CDR3 contains 17 residues. Unmatched junction bases numbered 13, after V lost 7 bases and J lost 2 bases. CDR3 nucleotides: TGTGCCAGCATAAGAGTAGCGGGAGGAAAGGGTCAAGAGACCCAGTACTTC. Its translation: CASIRVAGGKGQETQYF.

This clonotype was detected many times. The chain uses TRBV28 and TRBJ2-1; TRBD2 aligns across 7 bases. The CDR3 consists of 16 residues. The germline V gene encodes CDR1 MDHEN and CDR2 SYDVKM. The V gene end was trimmed by 6 bases and the J gene end by 0 bases; junction bases not matched to a gene: 8. The CDR3 DNA follows: TGTGCCAGCAGAAGCCTAGCGGCAAGCTCCTACAATGAGCAGTTCTTC. This translates into CASRSLAASSYNEQFF.

This clonotype was observed many times. The V and J genes are TRBV5-1 and TRBJ1-6; perhaps TRBD1 as D (5 bases). Germline assignment: CDR1 SGHRS and CDR2 YFSETQ. The V end lost 3 bases, the J end lost 10 bases, and 14 bases lay between the germline ends. The CDR3 totals 14 residues. The CDR3 nucleotides read TGCGCCAGCAGCTGGGGGGACGACGGCTCACCCCTCCACTTT. Its translation is CASSWGDDGSPLHF.

This clonotype came up many times. The V call is TRBV10-3, the J call TRBJ2-6; D possibly corresponds to TRBD1 (5 bases). CDR1 is ENHRY and CDR2 is SYGVKD in the germline V gene. V was clipped by 5 bases and J by 4 bases, with 9 bases between them. The CDR3 length is 14 residues. CDR3 region: CAISYGAGANVLTF. The CDR3 DNA sequence: TGTGCCATCAGTTATGGGGCCGGGGCCAACGTCCTGACTTTC.

The table lists this clonotype with many counts. The rearrangement joins TRBV6-1 to TRBJ2-1; D may be TRBD1 or TRBD2 (5 bases each). Trimming pared 7 bases from V and 10 bases from J, leaving 14 bases between. This CDR3 region has 12 residues. CDR1 is MNHNS and CDR2 is SASEGT in the germline V gene. Here the CDR3 reads CASMGPQGEQFF. Written as DNA, the CDR3 is TGTGCCAGCATGGGACCCCAAGGGGAGCAGTTCTTC.

This chain joins TRBV29-1 and TRBJ2-7; no definite D call. Germline V gives CDR1 SQVTM, CDR2 ANQGSEA. The V end was cut by 8 bases, the J end by 7 bases, with 12 bases between. The CDR3 totals 10 residues. The CDR3 sequence: CSSALVEQYF. The CDR3 nucleotides read TGCAGCTCTGCCCTCGTTGAGCAGTACTTC.

The CDR3 DNA reads as TGTGCCAGCAGCTCTTCGACTAGCGGGAGGGATGAGCAGTTCTTC. Residues: CASSSSTSGRDEQFF. V and J are TRBV11-2 and TRBJ2-1; 14 bases agree with TRBD2. The CDR3 extends over 15 amino acids. CDR1 SGHAT and CDR2 FQNNGV come from the germline V gene. After removal of 4 bases from V and 8 bases from J, the junction contained 4 bases not matched to a gene.

This clonotype was recorded many times. The V gene is TRBV15, the J gene TRBJ2-5, with unresolved D. The CDR3 is 15 residues long. Trimming took 0 bases from V and 5 from J, leaving 13 bases between them. The germline V gene has CDR1 LNHNV and CDR2 YYDKDF (reference sequence). CDR3 loop: CATSRDGRLVETQYF. The CDR3 DNA sequence: TGTGCCACCAGCAGAGATGGTCGGCTAGTGGAGACCCAGTACTTC.

This clonotype was seen ten or more times. The rearrangement links TRBV18 to TRBJ2-4, with 10 bases lining up with TRBD1. After removal of 0 bases from V and 7 bases from J, the junction contained 3 bases not matched to a gene. This CDR3 is 15 amino acids long. Germline V gene data show CDR1 as KGHSH and CDR2 as LQKENI. The CDR3 loop is CASSPPTGQGNIQYF. CDR3 DNA sequence: TGTGCCAGCTCACCACCAACGGGACAGGGGAACATTCAGTACTTC.

This clonotype was seen many times. The chain joins TRBV28 to TRBJ2-5, with D uncertain. CDR3 length: 12 residues. CDR1 is MDHEN, CDR2 SYDVKM, per germline. With 6 bases removed from V and 5 bases from J, the gap between germline ends came to 10 bases. Here the CDR3 reads CASSLLWETQYF. The CDR3 bases are TGTGCCAGCAGCCTGCTCTGGGAGACCCAGTACTTC.

The chain's CDR3 is CASSLEAGDEQYF. The CDR3 DNA reads as TGTGCCAGCAGCTTAGAAGCGGGAGATGAGCAGTACTTC. This rearrangement joins TRBV7-6 to TRBJ2-7, with TRBD2 matching 8 bases. Germline V lookup: CDR1 SGHVS, CDR2 FNYEAQ. The CDR3 consists of 13 residues. V lost 1 base, J lost 7 bases, and 3 bases stayed unmatched. The full variable domain, in which reference TRBV7-6 and TRBJ2-7 provide the parts outside the CDR3, is GAGVSQSPRYKVTKRGQDVALRCDPISGHVSLYWYRQALGQGPEFLTYFNYEAQQDKSGLPNDRFSAERPEGSISTLTIQRTEQRDSAMYRCASSLEAGDEQYFGPGTRLTVT.

This clonotype was counted many times. The chain employs TRBV20-1 and TRBJ2-3; 11 bases line up with TRBD1. Germline CDR1 reads DFQATT; CDR2 reads SNEGSKA (reference sequence). This CDR3 has 12 residues. The junction had 2 bases not matched to a gene; V was cut back by 6 bases and J by 6 bases. The CDR3 DNA reads TGCAGTGCGGGACAGGGGGGCGATACGCAGTATTTT. It specifies CSAGQGGDTQYF.

In this sample, this clonotype turned up a few times. The chain links TRBV2 to TRBJ2-3; 12 bases map to TRBD2. The CDR3 is made up of 16 amino acids. Germline assignment: CDR1 SNHLY and CDR2 FYNNEI. J was trimmed by 5 bases and V by 5 bases; bases with no gene match: 8. The CDR3 reads CASSRTSGRFRDTQYF. Written as DNA, the CDR3 is TGTGCCAGCAGTCGAACTAGCGGGAGGTTTAGAGATACGCAGTATTTT.

This clonotype was observed at least ten times. The chain is built from TRBV3-1 and TRBJ2-2, with TRBD2 matching 8 bases. The J segment lost 2 bases and the V segment lost 5 bases, leaving 7 bases of the junction unmatched. The CDR3 has 16 amino acids. Per germline, CDR1 LGHDT and CDR2 YNNKEL (reference sequence). CDR3: CASSDLREVNTGELFF. The CDR3 nucleotides are TGTGCCAGCAGCGATCTGCGGGAGGTTAACACCGGGGAGCTGTTTTTT. The variable domain in full, with the rest retrieved from reference TRBV3-1 and TRBJ2-2, is DTAVSQTPKYLVTQMGNDKSIKCEQNLGHDTMYWYKQDSKKFLKIMFSYNNKELIINETVPNRFSPKSPDKAHLNLHINSLELGDSAVYFCASSDLREVNTGELFFGEGSRLTVL.

The sample holds many counts of this clonotype. The J gene is TRBJ2-7, the V gene TRBV2; a possible D gene is TRBD1 (5 bases). The CDR3 length is 15 residues. V was cut by 3 bases and J by 2 bases, with 14 bases left in between. Germline CDR1 SNHLY, CDR2 FYNNEI. CDR3 in amino acids: CASSEGNRRAYEQYF. CDR3 nucleotides: TGTGCCAGCAGTGAGGGAAACAGGAGAGCCTACGAGCAGTACTTC.